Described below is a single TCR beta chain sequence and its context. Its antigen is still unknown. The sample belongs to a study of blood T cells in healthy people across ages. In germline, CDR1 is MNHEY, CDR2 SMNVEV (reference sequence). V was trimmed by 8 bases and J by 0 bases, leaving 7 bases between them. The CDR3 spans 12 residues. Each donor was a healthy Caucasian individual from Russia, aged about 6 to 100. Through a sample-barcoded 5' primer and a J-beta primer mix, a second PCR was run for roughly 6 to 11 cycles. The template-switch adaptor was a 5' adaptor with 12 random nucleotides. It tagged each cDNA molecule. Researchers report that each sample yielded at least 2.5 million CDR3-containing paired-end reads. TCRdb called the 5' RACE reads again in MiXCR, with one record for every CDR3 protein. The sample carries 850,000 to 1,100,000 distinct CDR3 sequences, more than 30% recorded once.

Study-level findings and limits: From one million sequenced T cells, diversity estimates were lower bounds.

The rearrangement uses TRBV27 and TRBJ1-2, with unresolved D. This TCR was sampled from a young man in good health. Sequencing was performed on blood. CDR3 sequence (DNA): TGTGCCAGCTATTTACCTAACTATGGCTACACCTTC. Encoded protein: CASYLPNYGYTF.